This entry lists 13 T cell receptor beta chains sequenced from one sample in a study of molecular identifiers for immune sequencing clone quantification. Each CDR3 protein is one row after TCRdb ran MiXCR on the PCR reads. The table lists about 640,000 distinct CDR3 sequences, just under 20% of them singletons. The specimen was naive CD8+ T cells from blood, with Jurkat cell RNA spiked in. Subset of the sample: FACS-sorted CD8+CD4-CCR7+CD45RA+ naive T cells. The source of these receptors is a human donor in good health. Some libraries in this study had Jurkat cell RNA spiked in.

This clonotype was found a few times. A read error may be the cause here, since a much bigger clone is one base away. The conserved phenylalanine or tryptophan is not found at the CDR3 terminus, so this likely reflects a read error. J is TRBJ2-7 and V is TRBV20-1; 11 positions match TRBD2. There are 17 residues in the CDR3. Germline assignment: CDR1 DFQATT and CDR2 SNEGSKA (reference sequence). With V trimmed by 3 bases and J by 6 bases, 16 bases remained unmatched. The CDR3: CSASSLAGALRAGEQYL. The CDR3, as DNA: TGCAGTGCTAGTTCACTAGCGGGGGCTTTAAGGGCAGGCGAGCAGTACCTC.

To note about this clonotype: Just one base apart from a much larger clone, this may be a read error. The J gene is TRBJ1-2, the V gene TRBV29-1; the D is unclear. Trimming cost V 4 bases and J 8 bases, with 14 bases left between them. The germline gives CDR1 SQVTM, CDR2 ANQGSEA. The CDR3 covers 12 residues. The CDR3 DNA is TGCAGCGTTGGAGGCAGTTCTCGCGGCTACACCTTC. Translated, it gives CSVGGSSRGYTF. Complete variable domain (other parts from reference TRBV29-1 and TRBJ1-2): SAVISQKPSRDICQRGTSLTIQCQVDSQVTMMFWYRQQPGQSLTLIATANQGSEATYESGFVIDKFPISRPNLTFSTLTVSNMSPEDSSIYLCSVGGSSRGYTFGSGTRLTVV.

There are many counts of this clonotype. The chain is built from TRBV6-2 or TRBV6-3 and TRBJ1-5; D perhaps matches TRBD1 (5 bases). There are 15 residues in the CDR3. Trimming took 5 bases from V and 6 from J, leaving 17 bases between them. From germline, CDR1 is MNHEY and CDR2 SVGEGT. The CDR3 loop is CASSPPSSGAQPQHF. CDR3 bases: TGTGCCAGCAGTCCCCCCTCGTCCGGGGCTCAGCCCCAGCATTTT.

This clonotype was recorded at least ten times. The chain carries TRBV28 and TRBJ1-1, with a tentative D call TRBD1 (6 bases). Per germline, CDR1 MDHEN and CDR2 SYDVKM. V dropped 2 bases and J dropped 2 bases, with 15 bases sitting between them. The CDR3 loop spans 16 amino acids. The CDR3 spells CASSLTVDRLNTEAFF. The CDR3 DNA follows: TGTGCCAGCAGTTTAACGGTCGACAGGTTAAACACTGAAGCTTTCTTT. The full variable domain, its missing parts supplied by reference TRBV28 and TRBJ1-1, is DVKVTQSSRYLVKRTGEKVFLECVQDMDHENMFWYRQDPGLGLRLIYFSYDVKMKEKGDIPEGYSVSREKKERFSLILESASTNQTSMYLCASSLTVDRLNTEAFFGQGTRLTVV.

Remarks on this clonotype: This may arise from a read error, as a much more abundant clone is one base away. The chain is built from TRBV4-3 and TRBJ1-3; a possible D gene is TRBD1 (6 bases). This CDR3 spans 18 amino acids. CDR1 and CDR2 (germline): LGHNA, YSLEER. V was clipped by 0 bases and J by 4 bases, with 19 bases between them. CDR3 sequence reads: CASSQDLQRGVRGNTIYF. The CDR3 DNA follows: TGCGCCAGCAGCCAAGACCTCCAAAGGGGGGTGAGAGGAAACACCATATATTTT.

The genes are TRBV5-3 and TRBJ1-2; D gene ambiguous. TRBV5-3 falls under the ORF class, with uncertain function. Trimming left V 8 bases short and J 8 bases short, with 19 bases between. CDR3 size: 13 residues. CDR3 DNA sequence: TGTGCCAGCGGCTTGGGCCACCTTTCCGGCTACACCTTC. Its protein is CASGLGHLSGYTF.

The chain links TRBV25-1 to TRBJ1-5; D call uncertain. V was pared by 3 bases and J by 1 base, with 4 bases between. The germline CDR1 and CDR2 sequences are MGHDK and SYGVNS. This CDR3 spans 13 amino acids. CDR3 protein: CASSDWSNQPQHF. CDR3 nucleotides: TGTGCCAGCAGTGATTGGAGCAATCAGCCCCAGCATTTT.

This clonotype showed up many times. The chain couples TRBV4-3 to TRBJ2-7, with D possibly being TRBD1 (6 bases). The length of the CDR3 is 16 residues. V was clipped by 1 base and J by 2 bases, with 15 bases between them. Germline V lookup: CDR1 LGHNA, CDR2 YSLEER. The CDR3 sequence: CASSQAPRDNTYEQYF. Here the CDR3 DNA reads TGCGCCAGCAGCCAAGCCCCTCGGGACAATACCTACGAGCAGTACTTC.

Ten or more counts support this clonotype. The J gene is TRBJ2-3, the V gene TRBV5-4; D is undetermined. Germline V gives CDR1 SGHNT, CDR2 YYREEE (reference sequence). Trimming cost V 1 base and J 2 bases, with 11 bases left between them. The CDR3 is made up of 15 amino acids. DNA of the CDR3: TGTGCCAGCAGCTTGTTCGGCTTGAACACAGATACGCAGTATTTT. This gives the protein CASSLFGLNTDTQYF.

Here the CDR3 reads CASSLGAGTVGDEQFF. CDR3 nucleotides: TGTGCCAGCAGCTTAGGGGCCGGGACAGTGGGCGATGAGCAGTTCTTC. The chain is built from TRBV7-3 and TRBJ2-1; the match to TRBD1 covers 7 bases. V dropped 2 bases and J dropped 8; count of bases not matched to a gene: 12. CDR3 size: 16 residues. CDR1 is SGHTA and CDR2 is FQGTGA in the germline V gene.

There are a few counts of this clonotype. The chain links TRBV12-3 or TRBV12-4 to TRBJ2-1; D is perhaps TRBD1 (6 bases). The CDR3 contains 15 residues. Trimming removed 3 bases at V and 10 bases at J, with 19 bases between. CDR3 residues: CASSFGRAVGQEQFF. CDR3 sequence (DNA): TGTGCCAGCAGTTTTGGGAGAGCAGTCGGACAGGAGCAGTTCTTC.

This clonotype was recorded a few times. The CDR3 DNA follows: TGTGCCAGCAGTCCCCGACAGGGGGCCTACAATGAGCAGTTCTTC. Amino acid sequence: CASSPRQGAYNEQFF. The V call is TRBV12-3 or TRBV12-4, the J call TRBJ2-1; TRBD1 agrees at 9 bases. There are 15 residues in the CDR3. V shed 5 bases and J 2 bases; nucleotides not matched to a gene: 4.

This clonotype has a count of ten or more. The rearrangement links TRBV28 to TRBJ1-1, with D uncertain. The CDR3 length is 16 residues. The germline V gene has CDR1 MDHEN and CDR2 SYDVKM. Trimming cost V 3 bases and J 5 bases, with 19 bases left between them. The DNA of the CDR3 is TGTGCCAGCAGTTTTGGCCCCGTCGTGTTGCGGACTGAAGCTTTCTTT. Amino acid sequence: CASSFGPVVLRTEAFF.